This T cell receptor beta chain was retrieved from a study of shared clonotypes between healthy human individuals. Only Caucasian adults living in Nashville, Tennessee made up the donor group. Investigators divided CD4+ cells into CD45RA+ naive and CD45RA-negative memory subsets. V lost 3 bases and J lost 1, with 4 bases in between. The CDR3 loop spans 14 amino acids. Germline CDR1 SGHVS, CDR2 FNYEAQ. Findings and caveats of the study: Among donors, the sharing of clonotypes was expected to be influenced by sequencing depth.

To note about this clone: The antigen is undetermined.

Clones were read by immunoSEQ multiplex PCR, and TCRdb kept only the in-frame ones, dropping some. The sample contains about 1.1 million clones, 70% to 85% of which appear only once. The chain links TRBV7-6 to TRBJ2-6; no clear D. Sequenced sample: memory CD4+ T cells from PBMCs. Subset specified: CD45RA-negative fraction. The TCR comes from a man aged 18-30 years in good health. Some clones in this sample may be carry-over from other donors' samples. The CDR3 spells CASSFPSGANVLTF. The DNA for the CDR3 is TGTGCCAGCAGCTTCCCTTCTGGGGCCAACGTCCTGACTTTC.